The entry that follows covers one T cell receptor beta chain sequence. The data belong to a study of blood T cell repertoires in COVID-19. Looking at the study overall: Sites across the United States, Italy and Spain contributed samples from acute and convalescent COVID-19. PBMCs, B-cell-depleted T cells, or T cells provided the cDNA or gDNA that made up the material.

Authors' methods: Reference gene primer amplification gave nucleated cell count estimates. Assay: immunoSEQ multiplex PCR; the TCRdb copy retains only in-frame clones and omits some. V and J calls and clone size follow that table, whereas D and trimming were derived from the DNA. The profile shows 92,000 or so clones, 88% of them singletons. Germline-derived CDR1 and CDR2 are LNHDA and SQIVND (reference sequence). The CDR3 totals 15 residues. V was clipped by 3 bases and J by 1 base; unmatched bases: 4. Input material: peripheral blood. This TCR came from a man in his sixties with acute or convalescent COVID-19. This sequence joins TRBV19 and TRBJ2-3; the match to TRBD1 covers 7 bases. CDR3 region: CASSMTGTGTDTQYF. CDR3 DNA sequence: TGTGCCAGTAGTATGACAGGGACGGGCACAGATACGCAGTATTTT.